The 9 T cell receptor beta chains listed next were all sequenced from one sample in a study of blood T cell repertoires in COVID-19. Libraries were prepared by immunoSEQ multiplex PCR; TCRdb keeps only in-frame clonotypes and omits some of them. The sample consists of about 170,000 clones, around 83% of them appearing once. The sequencing sample was made of peripheral blood. The origin of the receptors is a woman in her 70s who had recovered from COVID-19.

This sequence joins TRBV6-5 and TRBJ2-5; D unresolved. Trimming removed 4 bases at V and 3 bases at J, with 3 bases between. Germline CDR1 is MNHEY and CDR2 is SVGAGI. The CDR3 sequence is 11 residues long. The CDR3 loop reads CASSSEETQYF. The CDR3 DNA sequence: TGTGCCAGCAGTTCGGAAGAGACCCAGTACTTC.

As to this clone: Other DNA sequences in this sample translate to the same CDR3. This chain links TRBV12-3 or TRBV12-4 with TRBJ1-2; no clear D gene. CDR3 length equals 11 residues. The V gene lost 5 bases and the J gene lost 2 bases, with 3 bases spanning the gap. The CDR3 region has the DNA TGTGCCAGCAGTCTGAACTATGGCTACACCTTC. This encodes CASSLNYGYTF.

J is TRBJ2-1 and V is TRBV18; 9 nucleotides agree with TRBD2. Germline values: CDR1 KGHSH, CDR2 LQKENI. The V gene end was trimmed by 3 bases and the J gene end by 9 bases; junction bases not matched to a gene: 12. The CDR3 is 16 amino acids. This chain's CDR3 is CASSPPQLAGSVEQFF. CDR3 DNA sequence: TGTGCCAGCTCACCGCCGCAGCTAGCGGGGTCGGTTGAGCAGTTCTTC.

This chain connects TRBV30 to TRBJ1-2; D gene ambiguous. V was trimmed by 2 bases and J by 6 bases, leaving 10 bases between them. There are 12 residues in the CDR3. In germline, CDR1 is GTSNPN, CDR2 SVGIG (reference sequence). The CDR3 protein is CAWSRQVDGYTF. DNA for the CDR3: TGTGCCTGGAGTAGGCAGGTGGATGGCTACACCTTC. The variable domain in full, completed from reference TRBV30 and TRBJ1-2, reads SQTIHQWPATLVQPVGSPLSLECTVEGTSNPNLYWYRQAAGRGLQLLFYSVGIGQISSEVPQNLSASRPQDRQFILSSKKLLLSDSGFYLCAWSRQVDGYTFGSGTRLTVV.

This chain joins TRBV11-2 and TRBJ2-5; unclear D gene. Germline V gives CDR1 SGHAT, CDR2 FQNNGV. The CDR3 length is 13 residues. Trimming took off 1 base at V and 4 bases at J, with 7 bases between the two ends. The CDR3 region is CASSLALLETQYF. In DNA form, the CDR3 reads TGTGCCAGCAGCTTAGCCCTCTTAGAGACCCAGTACTTC. Drawing the rest from reference TRBV11-2 and TRBJ2-5, the complete variable domain is EAGVAQSPRYKIIEKRQSVAFWCNPISGHATLYWYQQILGQGPKLLIQFQNNGVVDDSQLPKDRFSAERLKGVDSTLKIQPAKLEDSAVYLCASSLALLETQYFGPGTRLLVL.

This chain's CDR3 is CASSLWGRSGMGEQFF. The CDR3 DNA sequence: TGTGCCAGCAGCTTATGGGGGAGAAGCGGGATGGGTGAGCAGTTCTTC. The chain uses TRBV11-3 and TRBJ2-1; the match to TRBD2 covers 7 bases. The CDR3 spans 16 residues. The V segment lost 2 bases and the J segment 9 bases; nucleotides outside the gene matches: 13. Germline CDR1 SGHNT, CDR2 YENEEA.

The rearrangement links TRBV28 to TRBJ1-2, with TRBD1 matching 8 bases. V shed 5 bases, J shed 8 bases, and the junction held 7 bases outside the gene matches. Germline loops: CDR1 MDHEN, CDR2 SYDVKM. This CDR3 has 13 amino acids. CDR3 in DNA: TGTGCCAGCAGTCCGGGGACAGGTCGGGGCTACACCTTC. Translating it yields CASSPGTGRGYTF.

CDR3 DNA sequence: TGTGCCTGGAGTGTACAGGGGCACACTGAAGCTTTCTTT. Translated, it gives CAWSVQGHTEAFF. The chain joins TRBV30 to TRBJ1-1; 7 nucleotides agree with TRBD1. The CDR3 spans 13 residues. Germline V CDR1 and CDR2: GTSNPN, SVGIG (reference sequence). Trimming cost V 0 bases and J 3 bases; bases outside gene matches: 1.

CDR3 amino acids: CASSLAGGTEYF. The CDR3, as DNA: TGTGCCAGCAGCTTAGCAGGGGGTACGGAGTACTTC. The gene calls are TRBV7-6 and TRBJ2-7; tentatively, D is TRBD1 (6 bases). Germline values: CDR1 SGHVS, CDR2 FNYEAQ. The V end was cut by 0 bases, the J end by 11 bases, with 11 bases between. This CDR3 has 12 amino acids.